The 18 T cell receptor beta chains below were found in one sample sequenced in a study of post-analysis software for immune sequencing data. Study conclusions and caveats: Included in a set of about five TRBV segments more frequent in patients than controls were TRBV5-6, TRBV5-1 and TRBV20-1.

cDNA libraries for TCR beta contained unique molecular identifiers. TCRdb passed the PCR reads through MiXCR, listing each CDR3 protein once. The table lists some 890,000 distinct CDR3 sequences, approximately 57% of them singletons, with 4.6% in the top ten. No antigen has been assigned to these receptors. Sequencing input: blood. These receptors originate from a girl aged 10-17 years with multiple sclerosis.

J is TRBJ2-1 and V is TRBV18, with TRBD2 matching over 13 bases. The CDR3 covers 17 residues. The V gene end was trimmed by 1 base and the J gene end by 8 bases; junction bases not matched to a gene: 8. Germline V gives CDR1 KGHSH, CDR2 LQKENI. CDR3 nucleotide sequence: TGTGCCAGCTCACCACGTCCTACTAGCGGGAGGGCCCATGAGCAGTTCTTC. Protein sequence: CASSPRPTSGRAHEQFF.

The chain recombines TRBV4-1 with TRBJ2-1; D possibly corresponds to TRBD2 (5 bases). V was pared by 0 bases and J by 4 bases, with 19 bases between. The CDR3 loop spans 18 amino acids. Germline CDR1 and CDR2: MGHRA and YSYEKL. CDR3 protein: CASSQDWAMRVQYNEQFF. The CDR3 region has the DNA TGCGCCAGCAGCCAAGATTGGGCCATGAGGGTTCAATACAATGAGCAGTTCTTC.

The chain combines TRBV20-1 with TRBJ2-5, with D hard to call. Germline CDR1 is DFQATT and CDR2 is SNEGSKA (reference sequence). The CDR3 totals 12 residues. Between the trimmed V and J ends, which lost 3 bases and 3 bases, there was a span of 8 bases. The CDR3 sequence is CSASVDKETQYF. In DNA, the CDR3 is TGCAGTGCTAGCGTGGATAAAGAGACCCAGTACTTC.

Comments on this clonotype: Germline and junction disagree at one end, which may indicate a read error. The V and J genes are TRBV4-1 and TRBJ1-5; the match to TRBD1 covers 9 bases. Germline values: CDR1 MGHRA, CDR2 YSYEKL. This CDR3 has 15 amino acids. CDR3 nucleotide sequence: TGCGCCAGCAGCCAGGACAGGGGAAGCAGTCAGCCCCAGCATTTT. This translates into CASSQDRGSSQPQHF.

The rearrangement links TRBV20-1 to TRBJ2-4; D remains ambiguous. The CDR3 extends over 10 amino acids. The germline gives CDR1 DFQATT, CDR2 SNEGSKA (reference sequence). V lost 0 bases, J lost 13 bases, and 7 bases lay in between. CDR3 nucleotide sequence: TGCAGTGCTAGAGATCTGATCCAGTACTTC. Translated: CSARDLIQYF.

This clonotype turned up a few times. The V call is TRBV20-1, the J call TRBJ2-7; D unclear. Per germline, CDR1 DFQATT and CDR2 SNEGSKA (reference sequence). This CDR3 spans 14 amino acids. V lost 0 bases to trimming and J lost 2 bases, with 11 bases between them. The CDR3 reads CSARDPRVAYEQYF. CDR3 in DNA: TGCAGTGCTAGAGATCCCAGAGTTGCCTACGAGCAGTACTTC.

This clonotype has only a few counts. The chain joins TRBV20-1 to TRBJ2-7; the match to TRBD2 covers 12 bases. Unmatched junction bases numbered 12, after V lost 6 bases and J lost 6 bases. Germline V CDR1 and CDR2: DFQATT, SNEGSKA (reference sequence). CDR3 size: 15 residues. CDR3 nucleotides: TGCAGTGCAAGTACTGGACTAGCGGGATCGGGCGAGCAGTACTTC. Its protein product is CSASTGLAGSGEQYF.

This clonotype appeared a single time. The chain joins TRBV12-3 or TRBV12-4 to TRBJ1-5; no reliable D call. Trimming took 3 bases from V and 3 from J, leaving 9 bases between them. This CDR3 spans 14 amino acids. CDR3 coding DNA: TGTGCCAGCAGTTTCGGGGTCCTCAATCAGCCCCAGCATTTT. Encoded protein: CASSFGVLNQPQHF.

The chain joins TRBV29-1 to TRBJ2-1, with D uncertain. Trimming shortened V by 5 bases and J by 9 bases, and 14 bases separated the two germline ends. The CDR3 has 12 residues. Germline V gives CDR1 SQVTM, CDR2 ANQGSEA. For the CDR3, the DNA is TGCAGCGTTAGTCGGTTGGGCGGTGAGCAGTTCTTC. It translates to CSVSRLGGEQFF.

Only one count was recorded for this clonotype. The CDR3 region has the DNA TGTGCCAGCAGCTTGGGCGACAGTTGCAATGAGCAGTTCTTC. Translation gives CASSLGDSCNEQFF. The V gene is TRBV5-5, the J gene TRBJ2-1; D is perhaps TRBD1 (5 bases). Trimming shortened V by 0 bases and J by 6 bases, and 10 bases separated the two germline ends. Germline V gene data show CDR1 as SGHKS and CDR2 as YYEKEE (reference sequence). CDR3 length: 14 amino acids. The whole variable domain, filled in from reference TRBV5-5 and TRBJ2-1, reads DAGVTQSPTHLIKTRGQQVTLRCSPISGHKSVSWYQQVLGQGPQFIFQYYEKEERGRGNFPDRFSARQFPNYSSELNVNALLLGDSALYLCASSLGDSCNEQFFGPGTRLTVL.

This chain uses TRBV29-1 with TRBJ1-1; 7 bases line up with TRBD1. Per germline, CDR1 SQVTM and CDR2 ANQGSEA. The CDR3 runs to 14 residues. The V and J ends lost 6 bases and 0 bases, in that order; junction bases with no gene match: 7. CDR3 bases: TGCAGCGTCGATACAGGGGCCCTGAACACTGAAGCTTTCTTT. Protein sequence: CSVDTGALNTEAFF.

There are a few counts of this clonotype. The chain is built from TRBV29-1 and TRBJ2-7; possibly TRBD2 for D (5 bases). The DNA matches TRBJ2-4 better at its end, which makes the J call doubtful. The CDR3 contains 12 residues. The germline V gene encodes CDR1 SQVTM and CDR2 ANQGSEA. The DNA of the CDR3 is TGCAGCGGGACGGGATCCCTGGACATTCAGTACTTC. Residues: CSGTGSLDIQYF.

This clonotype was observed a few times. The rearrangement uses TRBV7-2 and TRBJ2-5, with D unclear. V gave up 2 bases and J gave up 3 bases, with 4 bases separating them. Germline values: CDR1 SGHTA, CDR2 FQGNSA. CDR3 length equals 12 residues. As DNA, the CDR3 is TGTGCCAGCAGCTTAATGAAAGAGACCCAGTACTTC. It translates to CASSLMKETQYF.

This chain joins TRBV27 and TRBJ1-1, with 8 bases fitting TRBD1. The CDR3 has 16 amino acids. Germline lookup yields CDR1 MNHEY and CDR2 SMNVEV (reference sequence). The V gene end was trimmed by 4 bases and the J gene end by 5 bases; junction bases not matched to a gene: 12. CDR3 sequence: CASSSPGGYRGTEAFF. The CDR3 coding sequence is TGTGCCAGCAGTTCACCCGGAGGGTACAGGGGGACTGAAGCTTTCTTT.

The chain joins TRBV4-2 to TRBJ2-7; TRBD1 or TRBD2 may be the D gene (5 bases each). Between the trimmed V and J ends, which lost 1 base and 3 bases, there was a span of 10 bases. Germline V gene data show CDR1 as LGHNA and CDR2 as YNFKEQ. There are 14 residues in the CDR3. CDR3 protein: CASSQGGDVYEQYF. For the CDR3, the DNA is TGTGCCAGCAGCCAAGGTGGGGACGTCTACGAGCAGTACTTC.

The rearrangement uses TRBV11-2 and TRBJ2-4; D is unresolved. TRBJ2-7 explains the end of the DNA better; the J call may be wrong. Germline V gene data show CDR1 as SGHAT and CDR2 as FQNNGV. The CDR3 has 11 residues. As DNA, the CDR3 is TGTGCCAGCAGCTTAATCTACGAGCAGTACTTC. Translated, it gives CASSLIYEQYF.

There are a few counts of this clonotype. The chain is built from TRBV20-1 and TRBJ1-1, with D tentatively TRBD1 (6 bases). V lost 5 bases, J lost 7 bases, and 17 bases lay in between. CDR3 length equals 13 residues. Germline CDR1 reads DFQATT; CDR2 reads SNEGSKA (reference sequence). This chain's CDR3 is CSAPRGPVREAFF. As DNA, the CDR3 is TGCAGTGCTCCTCGGGGGCCAGTGCGTGAAGCTTTCTTT.

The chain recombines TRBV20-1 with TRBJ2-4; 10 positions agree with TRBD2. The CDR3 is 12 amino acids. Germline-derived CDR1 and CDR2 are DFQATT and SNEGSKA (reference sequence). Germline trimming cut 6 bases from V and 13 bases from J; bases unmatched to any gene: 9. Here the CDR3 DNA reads TGCAGTGCGAGACTAGCGGGTACGAAGCAGTACTTC. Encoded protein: CSARLAGTKQYF.